This T cell receptor (beta chain) was observed in a study of technical replicates of blood from a few donors. Measured with immunoSEQ multiplex PCR; TCRdb has only the in-frame clones, and not every one. The repertoire consists of tens of thousands of clones, with around 97% occurring once and the leading ten covering more than 0.15%. Notes on this clone: The same CDR3 is also encoded by other DNA sequences in this sample.

The CDR3 covers 11 residues. V lost 0 bases, J lost 9 bases, and 9 bases lay in between. The germline V gene has CDR1 DFQATT and CDR2 SNEGSKA (reference sequence). The sequence came from a human donor in good health. This sequence joins TRBV20-1 and TRBJ2-7; possible D gene TRBD2, 5 bases. The sequenced sample consisted of T cells isolated from PBMCs. DNA of the CDR3: TGCAGTGCTAGAGATGGACGGGGGCAGTACTTC. It yields the protein CSARDGRGQYF.